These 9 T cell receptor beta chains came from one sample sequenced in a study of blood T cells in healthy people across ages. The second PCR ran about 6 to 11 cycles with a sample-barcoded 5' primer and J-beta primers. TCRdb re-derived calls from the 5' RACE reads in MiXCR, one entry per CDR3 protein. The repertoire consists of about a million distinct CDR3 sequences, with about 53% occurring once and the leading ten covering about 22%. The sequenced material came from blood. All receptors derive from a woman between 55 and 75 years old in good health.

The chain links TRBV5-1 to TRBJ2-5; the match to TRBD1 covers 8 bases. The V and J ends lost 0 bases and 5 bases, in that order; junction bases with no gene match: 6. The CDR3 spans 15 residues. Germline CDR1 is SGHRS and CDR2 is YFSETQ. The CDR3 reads CASSLDTGGRETQYF. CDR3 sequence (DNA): TGCGCCAGCAGCTTGGACACAGGGGGAAGGGAGACCCAGTACTTC.

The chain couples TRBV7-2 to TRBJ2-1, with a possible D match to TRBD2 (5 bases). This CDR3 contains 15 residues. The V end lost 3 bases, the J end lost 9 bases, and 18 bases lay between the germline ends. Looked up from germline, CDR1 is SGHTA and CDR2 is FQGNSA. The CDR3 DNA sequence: TGTGCCAGCAGCTTTAGACCGCTCGCGGGTGGTGAGCAGTTCTTC. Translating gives CASSFRPLAGGEQFF.

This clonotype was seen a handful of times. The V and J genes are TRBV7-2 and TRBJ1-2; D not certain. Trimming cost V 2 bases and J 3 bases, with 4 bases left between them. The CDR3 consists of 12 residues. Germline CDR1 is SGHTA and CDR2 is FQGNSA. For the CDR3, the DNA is TGTGCCAGCAGCTTACAGCACTATGGCTACACCTTC. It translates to CASSLQHYGYTF.

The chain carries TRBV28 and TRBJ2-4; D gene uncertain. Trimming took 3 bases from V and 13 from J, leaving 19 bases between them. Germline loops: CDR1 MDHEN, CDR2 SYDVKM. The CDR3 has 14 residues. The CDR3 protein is CASSLRTVYNEQYF. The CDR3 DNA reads TGTGCCAGCAGTTTGCGTACAGTATACAATGAGCAGTACTTC.

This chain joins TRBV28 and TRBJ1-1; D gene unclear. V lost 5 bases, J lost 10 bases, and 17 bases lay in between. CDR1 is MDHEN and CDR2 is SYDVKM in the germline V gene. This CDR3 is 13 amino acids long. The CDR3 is CASSVATASSAFF. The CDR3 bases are TGTGCCAGCAGTGTAGCGACGGCCTCTTCAGCTTTCTTT.

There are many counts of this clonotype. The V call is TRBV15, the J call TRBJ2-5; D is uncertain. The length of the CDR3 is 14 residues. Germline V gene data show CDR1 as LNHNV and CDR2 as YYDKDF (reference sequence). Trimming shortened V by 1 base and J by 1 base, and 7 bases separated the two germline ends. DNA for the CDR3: TGTGCCACCAGCAGAGTGAAAACCCAAGAGACCCAGTACTTC. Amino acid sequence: CATSRVKTQETQYF.

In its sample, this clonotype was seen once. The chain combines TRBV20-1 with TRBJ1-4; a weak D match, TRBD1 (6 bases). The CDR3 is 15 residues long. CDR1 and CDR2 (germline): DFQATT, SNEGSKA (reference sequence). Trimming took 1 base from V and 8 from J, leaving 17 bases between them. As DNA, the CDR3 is TGCAGTGCTAGAGTCGGGGCAGGGGCGGCAGAAAAACTGTTTTTT. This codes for CSARVGAGAAEKLFF.

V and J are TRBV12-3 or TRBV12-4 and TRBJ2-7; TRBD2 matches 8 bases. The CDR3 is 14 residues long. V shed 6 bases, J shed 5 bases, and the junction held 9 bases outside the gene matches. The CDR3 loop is CASSPRAGVDEQYF. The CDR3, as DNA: TGTGCCAGCAGCCCCCGAGCGGGAGTGGACGAGCAGTACTTC.

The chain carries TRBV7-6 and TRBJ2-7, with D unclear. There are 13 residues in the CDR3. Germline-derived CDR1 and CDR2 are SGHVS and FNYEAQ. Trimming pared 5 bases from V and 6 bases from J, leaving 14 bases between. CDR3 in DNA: TGTGCCAGCAGCGCCCGGGTAAAAGCCGAGCAGTACTTC. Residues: CASSARVKAEQYF.